Below are 24 T cell receptor beta chains sequenced from a single sample in a study of blood T cell repertoires in COVID-19. The table came from immunoSEQ multiplex PCR; TCRdb's copy has only in-frame clones and leaves some out. Of roughly 170,000 clones in the sample, more than 80% were seen once. The sample was peripheral blood. These receptors were collected from a human donor in a cohort sampled during active COVID-19.

This chain links TRBV11-2 with TRBJ1-4, with unresolved D. Trimming left V 1 base short and J 3 bases short, with 6 bases between. This CDR3 has 14 residues. CDR1 is SGHAT, CDR2 FQNNGV, per germline. In DNA form, the CDR3 reads TGTGCCAGCAGCTTAGGAGGTTCTAATGAAAAACTGTTTTTT. Its translation is CASSLGGSNEKLFF.

This chain uses TRBV5-4 with TRBJ2-5; 9 bases line up with TRBD1. The length of the CDR3 is 19 residues. The V and J ends lost 4 bases and 2 bases, in that order; junction bases with no gene match: 18. Germline-derived CDR1 and CDR2 are SGHNT and YYREEE (reference sequence). DNA for the CDR3: TGTGCCAGCAGCCCGCGGGACAGGGAACCTCTGGGAAGTCAAGAGACCCAGTACTTC. It encodes CASSPRDREPLGSQETQYF.

V usage is TRBV2 and J usage is TRBJ2-2; 7 positions agree with TRBD2. Germline V gene data show CDR1 as SNHLY and CDR2 as FYNNEI. J lost 1 base, V lost 2 bases, and 1 base had no gene match. This CDR3 is built from 15 residues. The CDR3 protein is CASSEWGGNTGELFF. For the CDR3, the DNA is TGTGCCAGCAGTGAATGGGGGGGGAACACCGGGGAGCTGTTTTTT.

This clone turned up a few times. The genes are TRBV19 and TRBJ1-6; D unclear. CDR3 length: 16 amino acids. Trimming removed 1 base from V and 6 bases from J, with 13 bases in between. In germline, CDR1 is LNHDA, CDR2 SQIVND (reference sequence). The CDR3 here is CASSIGVHRGNSPLHF. The CDR3 region has the DNA TGTGCCAGTAGTATAGGGGTTCATCGGGGTAATTCACCCCTCCACTTT. The variable domain in full, with the rest retrieved from reference TRBV19 and TRBJ1-6, is DGGITQSPKYLFRKEGQNVTLSCEQNLNHDAMYWYRQDPGQGLRLIYYSQIVNDFQKGDIAEGYSVSREKKESFPLTVTSAQKNPTAFYLCASSIGVHRGNSPLHFGNGTRLTVT.

The CDR3 protein is CASSEGRRSGNTIYF. In DNA form, the CDR3 reads TGTGCCAGCAGTGAGGGCCGCCGCTCTGGAAACACCATATATTTT. The rearrangement links TRBV5-6 to TRBJ1-3; D remains ambiguous. Per germline, CDR1 SGHDT and CDR2 YYEEEE. This CDR3 is built from 15 residues. V was pared by 5 bases and J by 0 bases, with 12 bases between. The variable domain in full, completed from reference TRBV5-6 and TRBJ1-3, reads DAGVTQSPTHLIKTRGQQVTLRCSPKSGHDTVSWYQQALGQGPQFIFQYYEEEERQRGNFPDRFSGHQFPNYSSELNVNALLLGDSALYLCASSEGRRSGNTIYFGEGSWLTVV.

This clone has a handful of counts. DNA of the CDR3: TGTGCCAGCAGTGAACCAGGGGGATACACTGAAGCTTTCTTT. Translated, it gives CASSEPGGYTEAFF. The chain recombines TRBV2 with TRBJ1-1; 7 bases align to TRBD1. Trimming at V came to 2 bases and at J to 3 bases, leaving 3 bases not matched to a gene. CDR3 length: 14 residues. Per the germline V gene, CDR1 is SNHLY and CDR2 is FYNNEI.

The chain combines TRBV2 with TRBJ1-1, with TRBD1 identical over 8 bases. V gave up 6 bases and J gave up 9 bases; unmatched junction bases: 6. Germline assignment: CDR1 SNHLY and CDR2 FYNNEI. CDR3 length equals 12 residues. The CDR3: CASSLDRGQAFF. CDR3 coding DNA: TGTGCCAGCAGCCTCGACAGGGGACAAGCTTTCTTT.

This clone was found a few times. The chain has TRBV5-1 and TRBJ2-2, with D hard to call. CDR3 size: 15 residues. In germline, CDR1 is SGHRS, CDR2 YFSETQ. V lost 1 base, J lost 1 base, and 8 bases lay in between. The CDR3 DNA reads TGCGCCAGCAGCTTGTGGGCAGTGAACACCGGGGAGCTGTTTTTT. Translated, it gives CASSLWAVNTGELFF. Using reference TRBV5-1 and TRBJ2-2 for the parts outside the CDR3, the full variable domain is KAGVTQTPRYLIKTRGQQVTLSCSPISGHRSVSWYQQTPGQGLQFLFEYFSETQRNKGNFPGRFSGRQFSNSRSEMNVSTLELGDSALYLCASSLWAVNTGELFFGEGSRLTVL.

V is TRBV12-3 or TRBV12-4 and J is TRBJ2-3, with 10 bases identical to TRBD2. V dropped 6 bases and J dropped 14; count of bases not matched to a gene: 8. The CDR3 contains 12 residues. This chain's CDR3 is CASSPERGGVYF. The CDR3 nucleotides are TGTGCCAGCAGCCCCGAGCGGGGGGGAGTGTATTTT.

This chain joins TRBV7-3 and TRBJ1-1; D is unresolved. Trimming removed 4 bases from V and 1 base from J, with 10 bases in between. In germline, CDR1 is SGHTA, CDR2 FQGTGA. The CDR3 has 14 amino acids. CDR3 region: CASSSHPGNTEAFF. Written as DNA, the CDR3 is TGTGCCAGCAGCTCCCACCCCGGGAACACTGAAGCTTTCTTT.

The V gene is TRBV5-4, the J gene TRBJ2-1, with TRBD2 identical over 7 bases. The germline gives CDR1 SGHNT, CDR2 YYREEE (reference sequence). The CDR3 sequence is 15 residues long. Germline trimming cut 4 bases from V and 0 bases from J; bases unmatched to any gene: 4. The CDR3 is CASSGSSGSYNEQFF. CDR3 sequence (DNA): TGTGCCAGCAGCGGATCTAGCGGCTCCTACAATGAGCAGTTCTTC.

The chain employs TRBV18 and TRBJ1-1; D remains ambiguous. CDR1 and CDR2 (germline): KGHSH, LQKENI. V was trimmed by 3 bases and J by 6 bases, leaving 14 bases between them. The CDR3 is 14 amino acids. As DNA, the CDR3 is TGTGCCAGCTCACCCGACGCGGAGAATTCTGAAGCTTTCTTT. Its translation: CASSPDAENSEAFF. Full variable domain (missing parts from reference TRBV18 and TRBJ1-1): NAGVMQNPRHLVRRRGQEARLRCSPMKGHSHVYWYRQLPEEGLKFMVYLQKENIIDESGMPKERFSAEFPKEGPSILRIQQVVRGDSAAYFCASSPDAENSEAFFGQGTRLTVV.

The gene calls are TRBV12-5 and TRBJ2-7, with a weak D call TRBD1 (5 bases). This CDR3 comprises 14 residues. The V gene's germline CDR1 is LGHNT and CDR2 FRNRAP. V was clipped by 6 bases and J by 1 base, with 13 bases between them. The CDR3 DNA follows: TGTGCTAGTGGCCTACAGGCGATATCCTACGAGCAGTACTTC. Translation: CASGLQAISYEQYF.

This sequence joins TRBV2 and TRBJ2-2; 9 bases align to TRBD1. V lost 7 bases, J lost 4 bases, and 4 bases stayed unmatched. The CDR3 is 14 residues long. In germline, CDR1 is SNHLY, CDR2 FYNNEI. The CDR3 loop is CASNRDRVTGELFF. The CDR3 DNA reads as TGTGCCAGCAACCGGGACAGGGTCACCGGGGAGCTGTTTTTT.

The chain uses TRBV20-1 and TRBJ1-1; D is undetermined. Germline V gene data show CDR1 as DFQATT and CDR2 as SNEGSKA (reference sequence). The CDR3 spans 11 residues. The V end lost 0 bases, the J end lost 8 bases, and 7 bases lay between the germline ends. The CDR3 protein is CSAREHLEAFF. The DNA for the CDR3 is TGCAGTGCTAGAGAGCACCTAGAAGCTTTCTTT.

This clone was seen only once. The rearrangement uses TRBV7-9 and TRBJ2-1; possibly TRBD1 for D (6 bases). The CDR3 has 15 residues. Trimming pared 6 bases from V and 0 bases from J, leaving 12 bases between. From germline, CDR1 is SEHNR and CDR2 FQNEAQ (reference sequence). CDR3 nucleotide sequence: TGTGCCAGCAGTCCCTTAGGGGGCTCCTACAATGAGCAGTTCTTC. Protein: CASSPLGGSYNEQFF.

The chain joins TRBV7-9 to TRBJ2-2, with TRBD2 as a possible D gene (5 bases). V was trimmed by 3 bases and J by 5 bases, leaving 13 bases between them. The CDR3 runs 15 residues. The germline V gene has CDR1 SEHNR and CDR2 FQNEAQ (reference sequence). The CDR3 sequence: CASSFPRLATGELFF. The CDR3 bases are TGTGCCAGCAGCTTTCCCAGGCTAGCAACCGGGGAGCTGTTTTTT.

The chain has TRBV2 and TRBJ1-4; D perhaps matches TRBD1 (6 bases). This CDR3 contains 17 residues. Trimming removed 6 bases from V and 0 bases from J, with 17 bases in between. CDR1 SNHLY and CDR2 FYNNEI come from the germline V gene. CDR3 sequence reads: CASRIFGQLATNEKLFF. CDR3 coding DNA: TGTGCCAGCAGGATATTCGGACAGCTGGCAACTAATGAAAAACTGTTTTTT.

This clone was observed a few times. This chain joins TRBV25-1 and TRBJ1-1, with 7 bases aligning to TRBD1. The CDR3 length is 13 residues. Germline assignment: CDR1 MGHDK and CDR2 SYGVNS. V lost 5 bases to trimming and J lost 1 base; unmatched junction nucleotides: 1. CDR3 sequence reads: CASSRTGNTEAFF. CDR3 coding DNA: TGTGCCAGCAGTCGGACAGGGAACACTGAAGCTTTCTTT. Based on the CDR3 plus reference TRBV25-1 and TRBJ1-1, the full variable domain is EADIYQTPRYLVIGTGKKITLECSQTMGHDKMYWYQQDPGMELHLIHYSYGVNSTEKGDLSSESTVSRIRTEHFPLTLESARPSHTSQYLCASSRTGNTEAFFGQGTRLTVV.

The chain links TRBV11-2 to TRBJ1-6; weak D call: TRBD1 (5 bases). Germline V gene sequence: CDR1 SGHAT, CDR2 FQNNGV. V shed 5 bases and J shed 6 bases, with 11 bases lying between them. The CDR3 covers 14 residues. This CDR3 is CASSVQVLNSPLHF. DNA of the CDR3: TGTGCCAGCAGCGTACAGGTTCTTAATTCACCCCTCCACTTT.

This clone was seen more than once but under ten times. Other DNA variants within this sample encode the same CDR3. The chain employs TRBV5-1 and TRBJ2-2, with 8 bases that match TRBD1. The CDR3 covers 15 residues. Germline loops: CDR1 SGHRS, CDR2 YFSETQ. The V gene end was trimmed by 4 bases and the J gene end by 1 base; junction bases not matched to a gene: 3. The CDR3: CASSPGTGNTGELFF. The CDR3, as DNA: TGCGCCAGCAGCCCCGGGACAGGGAACACCGGGGAGCTGTTTTTT.

The chain joins TRBV5-1 to TRBJ2-7; D gene uncertain. Trimming left V 2 bases short and J 4 bases short, with 22 bases between. Looked up from germline, CDR1 is SGHRS and CDR2 is YFSETQ. The length of the CDR3 is 17 residues. CDR3 sequence reads: CASSFELGSTTPYEQYF. In DNA, the CDR3 is TGCGCCAGCAGCTTTGAACTCGGGTCCACAACTCCATACGAGCAGTACTTC.

This clone was seen a few times. The J gene is TRBJ2-1, the V gene TRBV5-5; D unclear. The CDR3 contains 11 residues. V was clipped by 4 bases and J by 4 bases, with 3 bases between them. Germline V gene sequence: CDR1 SGHKS, CDR2 YYEKEE (reference sequence). For the CDR3, the DNA is TGTGCCAGCAGCCTTTACAATGAGCAGTTCTTC. It encodes CASSLYNEQFF.

This chain connects TRBV5-1 to TRBJ2-7, with 9 bases that match TRBD2. The length of the CDR3 is 16 residues. The V segment lost 5 bases and the J segment 1 base; nucleotides outside the gene matches: 10. Germline V gene sequence: CDR1 SGHRS, CDR2 YFSETQ. For the CDR3, the DNA is TGCGCCAGCAGTCCTGCGGTAGCGGGGGTTTCCTACGAGCAGTACTTC. This gives the protein CASSPAVAGVSYEQYF.